This T cell receptor beta chain was captured in a study of cytomegalovirus exposure and HLA in healthy donors. PCR involved 60 Vbeta and 13 Jbeta primers. Assay: immunoSEQ multiplex PCR; the TCRdb copy retains only in-frame clones and omits some. Of fewer than 200,000 clones detected, over 75% appear once; the ten largest clones hold around 0.46%. The CDR3 spans 15 residues. Germline V gene sequence: CDR1 KGHSH, CDR2 LQKENI. The chain employs TRBV18 and TRBJ2-5, with TRBD1 identical over 9 bases. The assigned J gene may be wrong: the sequence end matches TRBJ2-7 better. Sequenced: PBMCs. This TCR was recovered from a woman between 45 and 65 years old in good health and CMV-seronegative. As DNA, the CDR3 is TGTGCCAGCTCACCGGGACAGGGAACCTCCTACGAGCAGTACTTC. Translation: CASSPGQGTSYEQYF.